This T cell receptor beta chain stems from a study of T-cell reconstitution after alpha-beta-depleted transplantation in children (dated by TCRdb to the mid-2010s). Regarding the study in general: T-cell immune reconstitution after TCRalphabeta/CD19-depleted allogeneic hematopoietic cell transplantation in children was quantitatively tracked in the study by means of TCR repertoire profiling.

V drops 2 bases and J drops 4 bases, leaving 9 bases in between. The germline V gene (reference sequence) supplies CDR1 MNHNY and CDR2 SVGAGI. CDR3 length: 13 amino acids, cysteine to phenylalanine. Kept here is only the CDR3 DNA, which spans 39 bases and is read in frame from base 1. The library was obtained by PCR. Reads for this sample came from an Illumina HiSeq 2500. TCR libraries were prepared with molecular barcoding, using unique molecular identifiers to normalize TCRbeta repertoire quantification. TCRdb trimmed public reads at Q25 via fastp, called clones via MiXCR and kept in-frame beta chains. Each CDR3 protein appears once, grouped with its most common genes and DNA. The sample contains a few hundred thousand distinct CDR3 sequences, about 26% of them found a single time. 2% to 3% of the sample is held by the ten biggest clonotypes. Study-wide conclusions, independent of this receptor: The high TCRbeta diversity at day 60 in some patients was ascribed to recipient T cells and intrathymic progenitors that had survived conditioning. Hyperexpanded clone frequencies declined over subsequent months; after one year, T-cell counts and TCRbeta diversity were mostly attributed to newly produced T cells. The apparently early alphabetaT-cell count recovery about two months after transplant was reportedly dependent on only several hundred rapidly expanded clones derived from non-depleted graft cells.

This clonotype appeared many times. Its antigen is not yet known. No base quality information exists; no much larger clone differs at one position. This sample's treatment or condition label indicates: allogeneic hematopoietic cell transplantation with graft depleted of TCRalphabeta T cells and CD19 B cells. TCRalphabeta/CD19-depleted allogeneic hematopoietic cell grafts were given to the transplant recipients, all of whom were children. The sequence joins TRBV6-6 to TRBJ2-7; no D segment can be confidently identified. The TCR sequence derives from a girl aged 2-9 years with Fanconi anemia, due to receive a stem cell transplant. The starting material was PBMCs, obtained before TCRalphabeta/CD19-depleted stem cell transplant. The CDR3 region has the sequence CASSYLTKYEQYF. The nucleotide sequence reads TGTGCCAGCAGTTACCTAACAAAATACGAGCAGTACTTC.